One and the same sample provided the 23 T cell receptor beta chains below, sequenced in a study of cytomegalovirus exposure and HLA in healthy donors. PCR involved 60 Vbeta and 13 Jbeta primers. Assay used: immunoSEQ multiplex PCR; TCRdb lists only in-frame clones, some missing. Among tens of thousands of clones listed, just under 70% were seen once. The sequenced sample was PBMCs. These receptors came from a man between 50 and 59 years old in good health and CMV-seronegative.

The chain couples TRBV30 to TRBJ2-5, with 8 bases lining up with TRBD2. The CDR3 consists of 14 residues. Per germline, CDR1 GTSNPN and CDR2 SVGIG (reference sequence). V lost 3 bases to trimming and J lost 0 bases; unmatched junction nucleotides: 3. The CDR3 spells CAWRVAGYQETQYF. The CDR3 bases are TGTGCCTGGAGGGTAGCGGGGTACCAAGAGACCCAGTACTTC. Using reference TRBV30 and TRBJ2-5 for the parts outside the CDR3, the full variable domain is SQTIHQWPATLVQPVGSPLSLECTVEGTSNPNLYWYRQAAGRGLQLLFYSVGIGQISSEVPQNLSASRPQDRQFILSSKKLLLSDSGFYLCAWRVAGYQETQYFGPGTRLLVL.

V gene TRBV4-3 combines with J gene TRBJ2-5; 9 bases fit TRBD2. Germline V gene data show CDR1 as LGHNA and CDR2 as YSLEER. The J segment lost 3 bases and the V segment lost 0 bases, leaving 8 bases of the junction unmatched. CDR3 length: 17 amino acids. The CDR3 loop is CASSQDGVLAGKETQYF. The DNA of the CDR3 is TGCGCCAGCAGCCAAGATGGGGTGCTAGCGGGGAAAGAGACCCAGTACTTC.

In the case of this clone: The sample contains more than one DNA sequence encoding this CDR3. This chain joins TRBV11-1 and TRBJ2-5; weak D call: TRBD2 (6 bases). V was cut by 5 bases and J by 2 bases, with 15 bases left in between. Per germline, CDR1 SGHAT and CDR2 FQDESV (reference sequence). The CDR3 loop spans 15 amino acids. The CDR3: CASSHVSGGQETQYF. The CDR3 nucleotides read TGTGCCAGCAGCCACGTTAGTGGAGGGCAAGAGACCCAGTACTTC.

The rearrangement links TRBV5-6 to TRBJ2-1; possible D gene TRBD2, 5 bases. Per germline, CDR1 SGHDT and CDR2 YYEEEE. Trimming took off 1 base at V and 3 bases at J, with 11 bases between the two ends. This CDR3 is 15 amino acids long. The chain's CDR3 is CASSLSPSSYNEQFF. Here the CDR3 DNA reads TGTGCCAGCAGCTTGAGCCCTAGCAGCTACAATGAGCAGTTCTTC.

This clone was counted once. This rearrangement joins TRBV4-2 to TRBJ2-1; weak D call: TRBD1 (8 bases). Germline CDR1 LGHNA, CDR2 YNFKEQ. The germline V and J ends were trimmed by 4 bases and 10 bases, with 23 bases remaining between them. The CDR3 has 16 residues. The DNA for the CDR3 is TGTGCCAGCAGCCGGGGAGGGGCAGGGGGCGGAGGGGAGCAGTTCTTC. Translation gives CASSRGGAGGGGEQFF.

The chain couples TRBV7-2 to TRBJ1-3; D unclear. The CDR3 has 13 residues. V lost 5 bases and J 4 bases, leaving 9 bases between the germline ends. Germline CDR1 reads SGHTA; CDR2 reads FQGNSA. CDR3 nucleotides: TGTGCCAGCAGCCAGCGGGCGGGAAACACCATATATTTT. Protein product: CASSQRAGNTIYF.

This rearrangement joins TRBV4-3 to TRBJ2-5; maybe TRBD2 (6 bases). Germline V CDR1 and CDR2: LGHNA, YSLEER. This CDR3 spans 16 amino acids. Trimming removed 0 bases from V and 2 bases from J, with 13 bases in between. The CDR3 protein is CASSQDLGGIQETQYF. CDR3 in DNA: TGCGCCAGCAGCCAAGATTTGGGCGGGATTCAAGAGACCCAGTACTTC.

This clone has more than one count but fewer than ten. J is TRBJ1-2 and V is TRBV5-4, with D unclear. The CDR3 has 13 amino acids. The germline CDR1 and CDR2 sequences are SGHNT and YYREEE (reference sequence). The V gene lost 5 bases and the J gene lost 3 bases, with 11 bases spanning the gap. Written as DNA, the CDR3 is TGTGCCAGCAGACCCGGTTTTGACTATGGCTACACCTTC. Its translation is CASRPGFDYGYTF. Full variable domain (remainder filled in from reference TRBV5-4 and TRBJ1-2): ETGVTQSPTHLIKTRGQQVTLRCSSQSGHNTVSWYQQALGQGPQFIFQYYREEENGRGNFPPRFSGLQFPNYSSELNVNALELDDSALYLCASRPGFDYGYTFGSGTRLTVV.

The CDR3 spells CASSLGRGKETQYF. The CDR3 DNA is TGCGCCAGCAGCTTGGGAAGGGGCAAAGAGACCCAGTACTTC. The chain is built from TRBV5-1 and TRBJ2-5; D perhaps matches TRBD1 (5 bases). Trimming stripped 0 bases from V and 3 bases from J, with 9 bases between. Per the germline V gene, CDR1 is SGHRS and CDR2 is YFSETQ. This CDR3 contains 14 residues. Variable domain in full (rest from reference TRBV5-1 and TRBJ2-5): KAGVTQTPRYLIKTRGQQVTLSCSPISGHRSVSWYQQTPGQGLQFLFEYFSETQRNKGNFPGRFSGRQFSNSRSEMNVSTLELGDSALYLCASSLGRGKETQYFGPGTRLLVL.

This clone was seen just once. V usage is TRBV6-5 and J usage is TRBJ2-4; D perhaps matches TRBD1 (5 bases). Germline V gene sequence: CDR1 MNHEY, CDR2 SVGAGI. This CDR3 is 14 amino acids long. The germline V and J ends were trimmed by 5 bases and 5 bases, with 13 bases remaining between them. CDR3 nucleotides: TGTGCCAGCAGTCCCGACAGTGAAGAAAACATTCAGTACTTC. Protein sequence: CASSPDSEENIQYF.

This sequence joins TRBV7-9 and TRBJ1-5, with D possibly matching TRBD1 (6 bases). The germline V and J ends were trimmed by 11 bases and 3 bases, with 14 bases remaining between them. Germline lookup yields CDR1 SEHNR and CDR2 FQNEAQ (reference sequence). The CDR3 contains 13 residues. The CDR3: CAVQGINNQPQHF. The DNA for the CDR3 is TGTGCCGTTCAGGGGATAAACAATCAGCCCCAGCATTTT.

This clone was seen more than once but under ten times. V is TRBV6-1 and J is TRBJ2-7; D may be TRBD2 (6 bases). The length of the CDR3 is 10 residues. V was shortened by 8 bases and J by 4 bases, with 6 bases between the two germline ends. The V gene's germline CDR1 is MNHNS and CDR2 SASEGT. The CDR3 here is CASRGYEQYF. The CDR3 bases are TGTGCCAGCCGGGGGTACGAGCAGTACTTC.

The rearrangement links TRBV4-3 to TRBJ1-4; TRBD1 aligns across 11 bases. V shed 2 bases and J 8 bases; nucleotides not matched to a gene: 4. The CDR3 has 15 residues. The germline V gene has CDR1 LGHNA and CDR2 YSLEER. The chain's CDR3 is CASSQPGQGDEKLFF. Here the CDR3 DNA reads TGCGCCAGCAGCCAACCGGGACAGGGGGACGAAAAACTGTTTTTT.

The chain recombines TRBV7-2 with TRBJ2-3, with D perhaps TRBD1 (6 bases). Trimming left V 1 base short and J 5 bases short, with 7 bases between. CDR1 and CDR2 from the germline V gene are SGHTA and FQGNSA. The CDR3 is 13 amino acids. As DNA, the CDR3 is TGTGCCAGCAGCTTAGGGGGGCGAGATACGCAGTATTTT. Amino acids: CASSLGGRDTQYF.

This chain uses TRBV7-6 with TRBJ2-5; 7 nucleotides align to TRBD1. V shed 4 bases, J shed 7 bases, and the junction held 9 bases outside the gene matches. There are 14 residues in the CDR3. Germline-derived CDR1 and CDR2 are SGHVS and FNYEAQ. CDR3 sequence: CASSSPLRGRTQYF. The CDR3 DNA follows: TGTGCCAGCAGCTCCCCCCTTAGGGGGCGGACCCAGTACTTC.

The rearrangement joins TRBV4-2 to TRBJ1-2; D call uncertain. Deletions cut 1 base from V and 3 bases from J, with 6 bases between. The germline CDR1 and CDR2 sequences are LGHNA and YNFKEQ. There are 13 residues in the CDR3. This CDR3 reads CASSQGADYGYTF. The CDR3 DNA reads as TGTGCCAGCAGCCAAGGCGCCGACTATGGCTACACCTTC.

This clone came up a few times. At one of its ends the junction is not consistent with the germline gene, which may arise from a read error. V and J are TRBV7-7 and TRBJ1-1; the D is unclear. Germline loops: CDR1 SSHAT, CDR2 FNYEAQ (reference sequence). CDR3 length: 13 residues. The CDR3 coding sequence is TGTGCTAGCAGCCCATATCCGGTGGTCTCGGCTTTCTTT. Protein product: CASSPYPVVSAFF.

The genes are TRBV19 and TRBJ1-2; D is unresolved. V was pared by 5 bases and J by 2 bases, with 9 bases between. The germline V gene has CDR1 LNHDA and CDR2 SQIVND (reference sequence). CDR3 size: 13 residues. CDR3 protein: CASSPTQNYGYTF. The CDR3 nucleotides read TGTGCCAGTAGTCCCACACAAAACTATGGCTACACCTTC.

This rearrangement joins TRBV6-1 to TRBJ2-1; 7 bases match TRBD1. The CDR3 loop spans 15 amino acids. Losses at the gene ends were 4 bases for V and 1 base for J; bases not matched to a gene: 4. Germline lookup yields CDR1 MNHNS and CDR2 SASEGT. The CDR3 DNA follows: TGTGCCAGCAGTGTCCAGGGGGTGTCCTACAATGAGCAGTTCTTC. This sequence encodes CASSVQGVSYNEQFF.

V and J are TRBV18 and TRBJ2-3; perhaps TRBD2 as D (6 bases). Germline CDR1 and CDR2: KGHSH and LQKENI. This CDR3 region has 16 residues. Trimming shortened V by 11 bases and J by 0 bases, and 21 bases separated the two germline ends. CDR3 DNA sequence: TGTGCCGGTTCGGGGGACTTAGCCCCTAGCACAGATACGCAGTATTTT. Protein product: CAGSGDLAPSTDTQYF.

Notes on this clone: The missing conserved phenylalanine or tryptophan at the end of this CDR3 makes a read error likely. The rearrangement links TRBV29-1 to TRBJ1-1; D is ambiguous. In germline, CDR1 is SQVTM, CDR2 ANQGSEA. Trimming took 7 bases from V and 3 from J, leaving 21 bases between them. CDR3 length equals 15 residues. The CDR3 nucleotides are TGCAGCGCAGCCCTTATAAGGGAGGGAGACACTGAAGCTTTCGTT. It is translated as CSAALIREGDTEAFV.

V gene TRBV11-2 combines with J gene TRBJ2-2, with 8 bases matching TRBD1. The germline V gene has CDR1 SGHAT and CDR2 FQNNGV. The J segment lost 5 bases and the V segment lost 0 bases, leaving 14 bases of the junction unmatched. The CDR3 sequence is 19 residues long. CDR3: CASSLDVFRGTGWTGELFF. The CDR3 DNA reads TGTGCCAGCAGCTTAGATGTGTTTCGAGGGACAGGCTGGACCGGGGAGCTGTTTTTT.

The V call is TRBV10-3, the J call TRBJ2-1, with 10 bases matching TRBD1. V was clipped by 6 bases and J by 2 bases; unmatched bases: 1. Per the germline V gene, CDR1 is ENHRY and CDR2 is SYGVKD. The CDR3 loop spans 14 amino acids. CDR3 coding DNA: TGTGCCATCAGCGGGACAGGGGCCTACAATGAGCAGTTCTTC. Protein sequence: CAISGTGAYNEQFF.